One sample yielded the 24 T cell receptor beta chains listed below, sequenced in a study of cytomegalovirus exposure and HLA in healthy donors. Both 60 Vbeta primers and 13 Jbeta primers went into the PCR. The protocol was immunoSEQ multiplex PCR, while the TCRdb copy is restricted to in-frame clones and leaves out a portion. The data show under 55,000 clones, around three quarters seen once. The sample taken for sequencing was PBMCs. Receptors were obtained from a man between 25 and 39 years old in good health and CMV-seropositive.

V is TRBV19 and J is TRBJ1-2; D may be TRBD1 (6 bases). The V end was cut by 5 bases, the J end by 4 bases, with 20 bases between. The CDR3 contains 16 residues. Per the germline V gene, CDR1 is LNHDA and CDR2 is SQIVND (reference sequence). The CDR3 spells CASSGVRTGNFYGYTF. In DNA form, the CDR3 reads TGTGCCAGTAGTGGAGTCCGTACAGGGAATTTCTATGGCTACACCTTC.

This rearrangement joins TRBV5-1 to TRBJ2-5; TRBD2 aligns across 9 bases. Germline V lookup: CDR1 SGHRS, CDR2 YFSETQ. The CDR3 totals 15 residues. V trimming: 6 bases; J trimming: 5 bases; junction bases outside the gene matches: 11. This chain's CDR3 is CASNGVAGVGETQYF. CDR3 DNA: TGCGCCAGCAACGGAGTAGCGGGGGTTGGGGAGACCCAGTACTTC.

The CDR3 protein is CATSGGEYQPQHF. The CDR3 DNA is TGTGCCACCTCCGGGGGGGAGTATCAGCCCCAGCATTTT. The rearrangement links TRBV19 to TRBJ1-5, with a weak D call TRBD1 (5 bases). Trimming pared 10 bases from V and 5 bases from J, leaving 15 bases between. The germline V gene has CDR1 LNHDA and CDR2 SQIVND (reference sequence). This CDR3 is 13 amino acids long.

This chain uses TRBV10-3 with TRBJ2-7; possibly TRBD2 for D (5 bases). CDR1 and CDR2 (germline): ENHRY, SYGVKD. With 2 bases removed from V and 6 bases from J, the gap between germline ends came to 5 bases. This CDR3 is 11 amino acids long. This chain's CDR3 is CAISEGSEQYF. The CDR3 DNA is TGTGCCATCAGTGAGGGGAGCGAGCAGTACTTC.

This clone was detected only once. This chain uses TRBV6-5 with TRBJ2-7; no reliable D call. CDR1 and CDR2 (germline): MNHEY, SVGAGI. The ends were cut back, 6 bases at V and 0 bases at J, with 15 bases in the middle. The CDR3 runs 15 residues. The CDR3, as DNA: TGTGCCAGCAGCTTATTATCATACAGCTCCTACGAGCAGTACTTC. Its translation is CASSLLSYSSYEQYF.

The V and J genes are TRBV4-1 and TRBJ2-7, with 9 bases identical to TRBD1. Trimming removed 0 bases from V and 2 bases from J; junction bases left unmatched: 14. Germline V gives CDR1 MGHRA, CDR2 YSYEKL. The CDR3 has 19 amino acids. The CDR3 here is CASSQEGPTGTGWTYEQYF. The CDR3 DNA follows: TGCGCCAGCAGCCAAGAAGGGCCAACCGGGACAGGGTGGACCTACGAGCAGTACTTC.

The chain recombines TRBV4-2 with TRBJ2-3; D possibly corresponds to TRBD2 (6 bases). With 3 bases removed from V and 0 bases from J, the gap between germline ends came to 19 bases. From germline, CDR1 is LGHNA and CDR2 YNFKEQ. This CDR3 has 18 amino acids. Written as DNA, the CDR3 is TGTGCCAGCAGCCAGGCCGACGAGGGAGGTTTTAGCACAGATACGCAGTATTTT. Translating it yields CASSQADEGGFSTDTQYF.

V gene TRBV7-9 combines with J gene TRBJ1-4, with D maybe TRBD1 (6 bases). Germline assignment: CDR1 SEHNR and CDR2 FQNEAQ (reference sequence). The V end lost 6 bases, the J end lost 5 bases, and 16 bases lay between the germline ends. The CDR3 sequence is 15 residues long. The CDR3 region is CASSPTGIRNEKLFF. CDR3 nucleotides: TGTGCCAGCAGTCCCACAGGGATACGAAATGAAAAACTGTTTTTT. Full variable domain (missing parts from reference TRBV7-9 and TRBJ1-4): DTGVSQNPRHKITKRGQNVTFRCDPISEHNRLYWYRQTLGQGPEFLTYFQNEAQLEKSRLLSDRFSAERPKGSFSTLEIQRTEQGDSAMYLCASSPTGIRNEKLFFGSGTQLSVL.

The chain combines TRBV9 with TRBJ1-6, with 8 bases lining up with TRBD1. J was trimmed by 9 bases and V by 3 bases; bases with no gene match: 8. The CDR3 is 15 residues long. The germline V gene encodes CDR1 SGDLS and CDR2 YYNGEE. The CDR3 sequence is CASSASQGAGSPLHF. The CDR3 coding sequence is TGTGCCAGCAGCGCCTCCCAGGGGGCGGGTTCACCCCTCCACTTT.

V is TRBV2 and J is TRBJ2-3, with TRBD1 identical over 7 bases. Germline V gene lookup returns CDR1 SNHLY and CDR2 FYNNEI. The CDR3 length is 14 residues. Trimming at V came to 4 bases and at J to 0 bases, leaving 1 base not matched to a gene. The CDR3 region has the DNA TGTGCCAGCAGTGGGGACAGTAGCACAGATACGCAGTATTTT. Encoded protein: CASSGDSSTDTQYF.

V usage is TRBV10-3 and J usage is TRBJ1-1; D may be TRBD1 (6 bases). Trimming pared 5 bases from V and 0 bases from J, leaving 13 bases between. Germline V gene sequence: CDR1 ENHRY, CDR2 SYGVKD. This CDR3 has 15 amino acids. The CDR3 DNA reads TGTGCCATCAGTCCACGGACAGATATGAACACTGAAGCTTTCTTT. Translation gives CAISPRTDMNTEAFF.

This rearrangement joins TRBV6-4 to TRBJ1-1; D might be TRBD1 (5 bases). This CDR3 comprises 16 residues. CDR1 and CDR2 from the germline V gene are MRHNA and SNTAGT. The ends were cut back, 2 bases at V and 1 base at J, with 14 bases in the middle. The DNA for the CDR3 is TGTGCCAGCAGTGACCCGCCACAGGTCGAGAACACTGAAGCTTTCTTT. Encoded protein: CASSDPPQVENTEAFF.

The V and J genes are TRBV7-9 and TRBJ1-2, with D possibly matching TRBD1 (5 bases). The CDR3 sequence is 17 residues long. V was clipped by 1 base and J by 1 base, with 16 bases between them. The germline gives CDR1 SEHNR, CDR2 FQNEAQ (reference sequence). The DNA of the CDR3 is TGTGCCAGCAGCTTAGATTACGGGACTAGTCTTAACTATGGCTACACCTTC. Translated: CASSLDYGTSLNYGYTF.

The chain employs TRBV2 and TRBJ2-5; D is unresolved. Germline CDR1 is SNHLY and CDR2 is FYNNEI. Trimming took 6 bases from V and 1 from J, leaving 6 bases between them. This CDR3 is 12 amino acids long. The CDR3 sequence is CASRYSQETQYF. The CDR3 DNA reads as TGTGCCAGCAGGTACAGCCAAGAGACCCAGTACTTC.

The chain couples TRBV6-1 to TRBJ1-5, with 9 positions matching TRBD1. This CDR3 has 16 residues. Germline assignment: CDR1 MNHNS and CDR2 SASEGT. The trim removed 2 bases at V and 4 bases at J, leaving 6 bases unmatched. DNA for the CDR3: TGTGCCAGCAGTGAAAAGGGGACAGGGTTTAATCAGCCCCAGCATTTT. Translation: CASSEKGTGFNQPQHF.

The rearrangement uses TRBV10-1 and TRBJ1-3, with no clear D. The germline V gene encodes CDR1 WNHNN and CDR2 SYGVQD (reference sequence). V was pared by 6 bases and J by 0 bases, with 9 bases between. CDR3 length: 14 residues. This CDR3 reads CASRPTLSGNTIYF. The CDR3 bases are TGCGCCAGCAGACCGACACTCTCTGGAAACACCATATATTTT.

CDR3 sequence reads: CASSFRVNSETQYF. Written as DNA, the CDR3 is TGTGCCAGCAGCTTCCGGGTGAATTCAGAGACCCAGTACTTC. The rearrangement uses TRBV5-6 and TRBJ2-5; unclear D gene. Germline CDR1 reads SGHDT; CDR2 reads YYEEEE. CDR3 length: 14 residues. The V gene lost 2 bases and the J gene lost 4 bases, with 12 bases spanning the gap.

The genes are TRBV29-1 and TRBJ2-5; a weak D match, TRBD2 (6 bases). Germline V gene sequence: CDR1 SQVTM, CDR2 ANQGSEA. The CDR3 is 17 residues long. With 6 bases removed from V and 2 bases from J, the gap between germline ends came to 25 bases. The chain's CDR3 is CSVRGYKESALQETQYF. Here the CDR3 DNA reads TGCAGCGTACGGGGGTACAAGGAGTCTGCGCTTCAAGAGACCCAGTACTTC.

The chain recombines TRBV6-5 with TRBJ2-2; D is perhaps TRBD1 (6 bases). Germline V gene lookup returns CDR1 MNHEY and CDR2 SVGAGI. V lost 4 bases and J lost 4, with 10 bases in between. The CDR3 sequence is 14 residues long. In DNA, the CDR3 is TGTGCCAGCAGTTTGGGGACACTCACCGGGGAGCTGTTTTTT. Amino acid sequence: CASSLGTLTGELFF.

The chain has TRBV27 and TRBJ1-5, with D perhaps TRBD1 (5 bases). Germline lookup yields CDR1 MNHEY and CDR2 SMNVEV (reference sequence). V lost 2 bases, J lost 2 bases, and 7 bases lay in between. The CDR3 is 14 residues long. For the CDR3, the DNA is TGTGCCAGCAGTTTAGGGGGGGGCAATCAGCCCCAGCATTTT. This gives the protein CASSLGGGNQPQHF.

CDR3 nucleotides: TGTGCCAGCAGCTTGCTTAGCGGGGGAATCCAAGAGACCCAGTACTTC. This codes for CASSLLSGGIQETQYF. The chain combines TRBV5-4 with TRBJ2-5; 9 bases match TRBD2. Germline CDR1 SGHNT, CDR2 YYREEE (reference sequence). Trimming removed 1 base from V and 1 base from J; junction bases left unmatched: 5. There are 16 residues in the CDR3. The variable domain in full, completed from reference TRBV5-4 and TRBJ2-5, reads ETGVTQSPTHLIKTRGQQVTLRCSSQSGHNTVSWYQQALGQGPQFIFQYYREEENGRGNFPPRFSGLQFPNYSSELNVNALELDDSALYLCASSLLSGGIQETQYFGPGTRLLVL.

This chain joins TRBV27 and TRBJ2-7; the D gene is possibly TRBD1 (5 bases). This CDR3 has 14 residues. CDR1 and CDR2 from the germline V gene are MNHEY and SMNVEV (reference sequence). The V end was cut by 1 base, the J end by 3 bases, with 10 bases between. CDR3 loop: CASSLFAGNYEQYF. The CDR3 nucleotides are TGTGCCAGCAGTTTATTTGCAGGGAACTACGAGCAGTACTTC.

This clone was detected only a few times. The J gene is TRBJ1-1, the V gene TRBV6-1; weak D call: TRBD1 (6 bases). The germline CDR1 and CDR2 sequences are MNHNS and SASEGT. The V and J ends lost 0 bases and 5 bases respectively, with 19 bases between them. CDR3 length: 17 residues. CDR3 sequence (DNA): TGTGCCAGCAGTGAAGCGCGCCTAAATGCTAGGGGGACTGAAGCTTTCTTT. Its protein is CASSEARLNARGTEAFF.

This chain links TRBV11-2 with TRBJ2-5; D might be TRBD2 (5 bases). Deletions cut 4 bases from V and 7 bases from J, with 19 bases between. CDR1 and CDR2 (germline): SGHAT, FQNNGV. The CDR3 is 15 amino acids. The CDR3 nucleotides read TGTGCCAGCAGCTCGGCGGGTGGTAGCTACGGGACCCAGTACTTC. It translates to CASSSAGGSYGTQYF.